These 15 T cell receptor beta chains were sequenced from one sample in a study of low-dose radiotherapy and immunotherapy resistance in tumors. TRAV- and TRBV-specific primers, spanning alpha and beta chains, primed first-strand cDNA. Amplification of TCRs used a constant-region primer and V-primer adapter for roughly 18 PCR cycles. Via MiXCR, TCRdb re-called the reads, giving one row per CDR3 protein. Of about 60,000 distinct CDR3 sequences listed, almost 25% were seen once; the top ten hold under 6.5%. This sample's time point: before trial treatment. The material sequenced was PBMCs, taken before treatment. These receptors originate from a male donor with prostate cancer.

This clonotype was detected many times. The rearrangement joins TRBV6-6 to TRBJ1-5, with TRBD1 matching 7 bases. This CDR3 has 15 residues. V shed 6 bases and J 7 bases; nucleotides not matched to a gene: 12. Per the germline V gene, CDR1 is MNHNY and CDR2 is SVGAGI (reference sequence). The CDR3 spells CASRPDREGRQPQHF. CDR3 coding DNA: TGTGCCAGCAGACCCGACAGGGAGGGACGGCAGCCCCAGCATTTT.

This clonotype was recorded at least ten times. The chain joins TRBV7-9 to TRBJ2-1; 9 bases are shared with TRBD1. Trimming removed 7 bases from V and 3 bases from J; junction bases left unmatched: 7. CDR1 and CDR2 from the germline V gene are SEHNR and FQNEAQ (reference sequence). The CDR3 loop spans 15 amino acids. CDR3 DNA: TGTGCCAGCACTATAACAGGGGGCATCTACAATGAGCAGTTCTTC. Its protein product is CASTITGGIYNEQFF.

This clonotype was seen repeatedly, ten times or more. The chain recombines TRBV9 with TRBJ1-5; D is perhaps TRBD1 (5 bases). V was cut by 4 bases and J by 2 bases, with 16 bases left in between. This CDR3 spans 16 amino acids. Germline values: CDR1 SGDLS, CDR2 YYNGEE. The CDR3 here is CASSPGTSFGNQPQHF. The CDR3 DNA is TGTGCCAGCAGCCCTGGGACCTCCTTCGGCAATCAGCCCCAGCATTTT.

This clonotype was observed many times. A junction boundary mismatches the germline segment, possibly from a read error. The chain uses TRBV14 and TRBJ1-1, with D hard to call. Germline V gene sequence: CDR1 SGHDN, CDR2 FVKESK. CDR3 length: 12 amino acids. This chain's CDR3 is CASGQMNTEAFF. In nucleotides, the CDR3 is TGTGCCAGCGGCCAAATGAACACTGAAGCTTTCTTT.

This clonotype appeared many times. V is TRBV2 and J is TRBJ2-3; D unresolved. Trimming stripped 3 bases from V and 9 bases from J, with 7 bases between. CDR1 and CDR2 from the germline V gene are SNHLY and FYNNEI. The CDR3 loop spans 11 amino acids. The CDR3 spells CASSEGETQYF. CDR3 nucleotide sequence: TGTGCCAGCAGTGAGGGCGAGACGCAGTATTTT.

This clonotype has a handful of counts. This sequence joins TRBV5-4 and TRBJ2-1, with 8 bases identical to TRBD1. The junction had 2 bases not matched to a gene; V was cut back by 0 bases and J by 3 bases. The CDR3 is made up of 15 amino acids. The germline V gene encodes CDR1 SGHNT and CDR2 YYREEE (reference sequence). The CDR3 loop reads CASSLGRGLYNEQFF. CDR3 coding DNA: TGTGCCAGCAGCTTGGGCAGGGGGCTCTACAATGAGCAGTTCTTC.

This clonotype was recorded at least ten times. The chain uses TRBV21-1 and TRBJ2-3; the table's D gene call, TRBD1, was not cross checked with the DNA. TRBV21-1 is deemed a pseudogene. The CDR3 spans 16 residues. The CDR3 nucleotides are TGTGCCAGCAGCAAAGGGACAGGGGGTCCCACAGATACGCAGTATTTT. Translating it yields CASSKGTGGPTDTQYF.

In this sample, this clonotype turned up many times. The CDR3 spells CASSLEGQGAMNTEAFF. DNA of the CDR3: TGTGCCAGCAGCTTAGAGGGACAGGGGGCAATGAACACTGAAGCTTTCTTT. The genes are TRBV11-2 and TRBJ1-1; 12 bases agree with TRBD1. The CDR3 has 17 amino acids. From germline, CDR1 is SGHAT and CDR2 FQNNGV. J lost 0 bases, V lost 0 bases, and 2 bases had no gene match.

This clonotype was observed at least ten times. V usage is TRBV20-1 and J usage is TRBJ2-3; D gene ambiguous. CDR3 length equals 14 residues. Looked up from germline, CDR1 is DFQATT and CDR2 is SNEGSKA (reference sequence). Trimming left V 4 bases short and J 0 bases short, with 11 bases between. This CDR3 is CSAKKLASTDTQYF. Written as DNA, the CDR3 is TGCAGTGCTAAGAAGCTGGCTAGCACAGATACGCAGTATTTT.

This clonotype was seen at least ten times. The chain combines TRBV19 with TRBJ2-4; the D gene is possibly TRBD1 (5 bases). The CDR3 contains 15 residues. Trimming stripped 3 bases from V and 4 bases from J, with 13 bases between. Germline V gene sequence: CDR1 LNHDA, CDR2 SQIVND (reference sequence). Here the CDR3 DNA reads TGTGCCAGTAGTATTGGAGACAGTACAAAAAACATTCAGTACTTC. It is translated as CASSIGDSTKNIQYF.

The chain joins TRBV27 to TRBJ2-3; D is possibly TRBD2 (5 bases). The CDR3 is made up of 17 amino acids. Germline values: CDR1 MNHEY, CDR2 SMNVEV (reference sequence). V dropped 3 bases and J dropped 3 bases, with 19 bases sitting between them. The CDR3 spells CASSFRGLVKLTDTQYF. CDR3 sequence (DNA): TGTGCCAGCAGTTTTCGGGGTCTAGTGAAATTAACAGATACGCAGTATTTT.

This clonotype was counted ten times or more. The CDR3 DNA follows: TGCGCCAGCAGCCGGGACAGGGGGAATGAAAAACTGTTTTTT. This gives the protein CASSRDRGNEKLFF. The chain couples TRBV5-1 to TRBJ1-4, with 11 bases lining up with TRBD1. V dropped 4 bases and J dropped 5; count of bases not matched to a gene: 1. There are 14 residues in the CDR3. CDR1 and CDR2 (germline): SGHRS, YFSETQ.

In its sample, this clonotype was seen many times. The rearrangement joins TRBV19 to TRBJ2-2; TRBD1 matches at 9 bases. J lost 7 bases, V lost 6 bases, and 6 bases had no gene match. Germline V gene lookup returns CDR1 LNHDA and CDR2 SQIVND (reference sequence). The CDR3 is 14 residues long. CDR3 amino acids: CASRLQGAGGELFF. Here the CDR3 DNA reads TGTGCCAGTAGGCTACAGGGGGCCGGCGGGGAGCTGTTTTTT.

This clonotype was recorded at least ten times. The V call is TRBV9, the J call TRBJ1-1, with 12 bases lining up with TRBD1. Trimming took 0 bases from V and 1 from J; bases not matched to a gene: 4. CDR1 is SGDLS, CDR2 YYNGEE, per germline. The CDR3 extends over 17 amino acids. CDR3 amino acids: CASSVGGTGGPNTEAFF. In nucleotides, the CDR3 is TGTGCCAGCAGCGTAGGGGGGACAGGGGGCCCGAACACTGAAGCTTTCTTT.

This clonotype was seen ten or more times. The V gene is TRBV5-1, the J gene TRBJ1-4; D uncertain. CDR1 and CDR2 from the germline V gene are SGHRS and YFSETQ. V lost 3 bases to trimming and J lost 0 bases, with 9 bases between them. The CDR3 contains 15 residues. The CDR3 sequence: CASSSSDPTNEKLFF. The DNA of the CDR3 is TGCGCCAGCAGCTCTTCTGACCCAACTAATGAAAAACTGTTTTTT. The whole variable domain, filled in from reference TRBV5-1 and TRBJ1-4, reads KAGVTQTPRYLIKTRGQQVTLSCSPISGHRSVSWYQQTPGQGLQFLFEYFSETQRNKGNFPGRFSGRQFSNSRSEMNVSTLELGDSALYLCASSSSDPTNEKLFFGSGTQLSVL.